The 25 T cell receptor beta chains below were found in one sample sequenced in a study of cytomegalovirus exposure and HLA in healthy donors. A multiplex PCR was run with 60 Vbeta primers and 13 Jbeta primers. Measured with immunoSEQ multiplex PCR; TCRdb has only the in-frame clones, and not every one. The top ten clones hold around 6.3% of a sample with some 130,000 clones, roughly 85% of them seen once. The sequenced sample was PBMCs. These receptor sequences come from a man aged 40-49 years in good health and CMV-seropositive.

CDR3 DNA sequence: TGTGCCATCAGTATAGCGACAGGGACCTACGAGCAGTACTTC. This sequence encodes CAISIATGTYEQYF. The V call is TRBV10-3, the J call TRBJ2-7, with 7 bases fitting TRBD1. The junction had 6 bases not matched to a gene; V was cut back by 5 bases and J by 2 bases. In germline, CDR1 is ENHRY, CDR2 SYGVKD. This CDR3 is 14 amino acids long.

The gene calls are TRBV6-5 and TRBJ2-2; no firm D call. This CDR3 has 16 amino acids. Germline V CDR1 and CDR2: MNHEY, SVGAGI. V was clipped by 0 bases and J by 1 base, with 9 bases between them. The CDR3: CASSYSSTLNTGELFF. CDR3 nucleotides: TGTGCCAGCAGTTACTCGTCGACACTGAACACCGGGGAGCTGTTTTTT.

The rearrangement uses TRBV7-2 and TRBJ1-3, with D uncertain. Trimming pared 1 base from V and 2 bases from J, leaving 3 bases between. Germline V gene data show CDR1 as SGHTA and CDR2 as FQGNSA. This CDR3 region has 13 residues. The CDR3 DNA sequence: TGTGCCAGCAGCTTAGATACTGGAAACACCATATATTTT. It codes for CASSLDTGNTIYF. Using reference TRBV7-2 and TRBJ1-3 for the parts outside the CDR3, the full variable domain is GAGVSQSPSNKVTEKGKDVELRCDPISGHTALYWYRQSLGQGLEFLIYFQGNSAPDKSGLPSDRFSAERTGGSVSTLTIQRTQQEDSAVYLCASSLDTGNTIYFGEGSWLTVV.

The rearrangement joins TRBV9 to TRBJ1-4; possible D gene TRBD1, 6 bases. Germline CDR1 and CDR2: SGDLS and YYNGEE. V lost 0 bases and J 3 bases, leaving 9 bases between the germline ends. The length of the CDR3 is 15 residues. CDR3 in amino acids: CASSVEDRPNEKLFF. For the CDR3, the DNA is TGTGCCAGCAGCGTAGAGGACAGACCTAATGAAAAACTGTTTTTT.

Only a few counts were recorded for this clone. The rearrangement links TRBV12-5 to TRBJ1-4; D possibly corresponds to TRBD1 (5 bases). Per germline, CDR1 LGHNT and CDR2 FRNRAP. The CDR3 contains 16 residues. V was clipped by 11 bases and J by 3 bases, with 22 bases between them. CDR3 amino acids: CAPRQGEMRPNEKLFF. CDR3 sequence (DNA): TGTGCTCCGCGACAAGGGGAAATGCGGCCTAATGAAAAACTGTTTTTT. Supplemented by reference TRBV12-5 and TRBJ1-4, the full variable domain reads DARVTQTPRHKVTEMGQEVTMRCQPILGHNTVFWYRQTMMQGLELLAYFRNRAPLDDSGMPKDRFSAEMPDATLATLKIQPSEPRDSAVYFCAPRQGEMRPNEKLFFGSGTQLSVL.

This chain joins TRBV5-1 and TRBJ1-5; no clear D gene. Trimming cost V 0 bases and J 7 bases, with 8 bases left between them. CDR1 is SGHRS and CDR2 is YFSETQ in the germline V gene. The CDR3 length is 13 residues. CDR3 in amino acids: CASSLELEQPQHF. As DNA, the CDR3 is TGCGCCAGCAGCTTGGAGCTAGAACAGCCCCAGCATTTT.

The chain is built from TRBV30 and TRBJ1-1; D may be TRBD1 (6 bases). Trimming stripped 0 bases from V and 4 bases from J, with 9 bases between. The CDR3 spans 13 residues. Germline V gene data show CDR1 as GTSNPN and CDR2 as SVGIG (reference sequence). As DNA, the CDR3 is TGTGCCTGGAGTGTACACAGGGCCACTGAAGCTTTCTTT. Amino acids: CAWSVHRATEAFF.

The CDR3 sequence is CASSPPGLAGVAGELFF. DNA for the CDR3: TGCGCCAGCAGCCCTCCGGGACTAGCGGGAGTCGCCGGGGAGCTGTTTTTT. This chain joins TRBV5-1 and TRBJ2-2; 14 bases are a match to TRBD2. CDR1 SGHRS and CDR2 YFSETQ come from the germline V gene. The CDR3 runs 17 residues. Losses at the gene ends were 4 bases for V and 6 bases for J; bases not matched to a gene: 8.

This clone was observed a handful of times. V and J are TRBV9 and TRBJ1-1; TRBD1 is a possible D gene (5 bases). V was pared by 3 bases and J by 8 bases, with 11 bases between. CDR3 length: 12 residues. CDR1 and CDR2 from the germline V gene are SGDLS and YYNGEE. CDR3 sequence: CASSDQGVEAFF. The CDR3 nucleotides read TGTGCCAGCAGCGACCAGGGTGTCGAAGCTTTCTTT.

In its sample, this clone was seen once. This sequence joins TRBV4-1 and TRBJ2-2; 14 nucleotides align to TRBD2. The ends lost 4 bases at V and 6 bases at J; junction bases unmatched: 4. Germline V gives CDR1 MGHRA, CDR2 YSYEKL. The CDR3 is 16 residues long. CDR3 coding DNA: TGCGCCAGCAGCCCCCCGACTAGCGGGAGGGCCGGGGAGCTGTTTTTT. Translation gives CASSPPTSGRAGELFF.

Note on this clone: The sample carries other DNA sequences with the same CDR3. The J gene is TRBJ2-1, the V gene TRBV2; a possible D gene is TRBD1 (5 bases). Germline V gene sequence: CDR1 SNHLY, CDR2 FYNNEI. This CDR3 has 15 residues. Deletions cut 4 bases from V and 0 bases from J, with 10 bases between. CDR3 residues: CASSAGFGSYNEQFF. As DNA, the CDR3 is TGTGCCAGCAGTGCAGGGTTTGGCTCCTACAATGAGCAGTTCTTC.

This clone was observed a handful of times. The rearrangement uses TRBV7-9 and TRBJ1-6; 8 nucleotides line up with TRBD1. Germline V gives CDR1 SEHNR, CDR2 FQNEAQ (reference sequence). The CDR3 loop spans 15 amino acids. The junction had 3 bases not matched to a gene; V was cut back by 4 bases and J by 4 bases. CDR3 loop: CASSSGTGYNSPLHF. In nucleotides, the CDR3 is TGTGCCAGCAGCTCCGGGACAGGATATAATTCACCCCTCCACTTT.

This clone was found a few times. The genes are TRBV15 and TRBJ2-7; no clear D gene. The CDR3 spans 14 residues. V dropped 5 bases and J dropped 0 bases, with 11 bases sitting between them. CDR1 is LNHNV, CDR2 YYDKDF, per germline (reference sequence). CDR3 protein: CATSEPTVSYEQYF. The CDR3 DNA reads TGTGCCACCAGCGAGCCCACGGTCTCCTACGAGCAGTACTTC.

This chain joins TRBV11-2 and TRBJ2-1, with 7 bases lining up with TRBD2. The CDR3 has 15 residues. V lost 3 bases, J lost 7 bases, and 9 bases stayed unmatched. Per germline, CDR1 SGHAT and CDR2 FQNNGV. DNA for the CDR3: TGTGCCAGCAGCTTGGGTGGTGGGCGGGGGAATGAGCAGTTCTTC. Translation gives CASSLGGGRGNEQFF.

The V gene is TRBV2, the J gene TRBJ1-4; 10 bases fit TRBD1. After removal of 2 bases from V and 5 bases from J, the junction contained 5 bases not matched to a gene. This CDR3 is 16 amino acids long. CDR1 SNHLY and CDR2 FYNNEI come from the germline V gene. The CDR3 region has the DNA TGTGCCAGCAGTGAACCCCCGGGACAGGGGAATGAAAAACTGTTTTTT. This sequence encodes CASSEPPGQGNEKLFF.

This clone was seen a few times. Relative to the germline gene, one junction end is altered; a read error may explain this. The chain links TRBV7-9 to TRBJ2-7; a weak D match, TRBD2 (5 bases). CDR1 and CDR2 from the germline V gene are SEHNR and FQNEAQ (reference sequence). This CDR3 has 12 amino acids. The CDR3 DNA reads as TGTTCCAGCAGCCGGGGAACCTACGAGCAGTACTTC. Translation: CSSSRGTYEQYF.

This chain connects TRBV6-1 to TRBJ2-7; 8 nucleotides agree with TRBD2. With 3 bases clipped from V and 4 bases from J, the junction kept 2 bases outside the gene matches. CDR1 and CDR2 (germline): MNHNS, SASEGT. The CDR3 runs to 13 residues. The CDR3 is CASSEREVYEQYF. DNA for the CDR3: TGTGCCAGCAGTGAGCGGGAGGTTTACGAGCAGTACTTC.

The chain uses TRBV9 and TRBJ1-2, with TRBD1 matching 8 bases. The CDR3 contains 14 residues. CDR1 and CDR2 from the germline V gene are SGDLS and YYNGEE. V dropped 3 bases and J dropped 4; count of bases not matched to a gene: 5. The CDR3 coding sequence is TGTGCCAGCAGCGCCTCCGGGACAGGCTATGGCTACACCTTC. Its translation: CASSASGTGYGYTF.

This clone was counted once. The gene calls are TRBV5-4 and TRBJ2-5; maybe TRBD1 (6 bases). The V end lost 4 bases, the J end lost 1 base, and 14 bases lay between the germline ends. Germline V gene lookup returns CDR1 SGHNT and CDR2 YYREEE (reference sequence). The CDR3 loop spans 15 amino acids. This CDR3 reads CASSQGQGPQETQYF. The CDR3, as DNA: TGTGCCAGCAGCCAGGGGCAGGGACCCCAAGAGACCCAGTACTTC.

This chain links TRBV5-1 with TRBJ2-1, with 8 positions matching TRBD2. CDR1 is SGHRS and CDR2 is YFSETQ in the germline V gene. CDR3 length: 15 residues. The V and J ends lost 0 bases and 9 bases, in that order; junction bases with no gene match: 8. CDR3 amino acids: CASSLVGLAPSEQFF. For the CDR3, the DNA is TGCGCCAGCAGCTTGGTAGGACTAGCTCCCAGTGAGCAGTTCTTC.

V is TRBV6-1 and J is TRBJ2-5; 8 bases line up with TRBD2. V was pared by 6 bases and J by 5 bases, with 11 bases of the junction left unmatched. Germline assignment: CDR1 MNHNS and CDR2 SASEGT. This CDR3 spans 15 amino acids. The chain's CDR3 is CASRAGTSIIETQYF. CDR3 nucleotides: TGTGCCAGCAGGGCCGGGACTAGTATTATCGAGACCCAGTACTTC.

This clone was seen a few times. J is TRBJ2-7 and V is TRBV28, with 13 positions matching TRBD2. This CDR3 has 15 residues. With 8 bases clipped from V and 4 bases from J, the junction kept 8 bases outside the gene matches. The germline CDR1 and CDR2 sequences are MDHEN and SYDVKM. This chain's CDR3 is CASGRTTSGRYEQYF. CDR3 in DNA: TGTGCCAGCGGCCGTACGACTAGCGGGAGGTACGAGCAGTACTTC.

The gene calls are TRBV6-6 and TRBJ1-5, with unresolved D. There are 12 residues in the CDR3. Germline-derived CDR1 and CDR2 are MNHNY and SVGAGI (reference sequence). The V end lost 2 bases, the J end lost 7 bases, and 6 bases lay between the germline ends. The CDR3 loop reads CASSYLNQPQHF. In DNA form, the CDR3 reads TGTGCCAGCAGTTACCTAAACCAGCCCCAGCATTTT.

The rearrangement joins TRBV28 to TRBJ1-2, with D maybe TRBD1 (6 bases). Between the trimmed V and J ends, which lost 8 bases and 8 bases, there was a span of 18 bases. The CDR3 loop spans 13 amino acids. Germline lookup yields CDR1 MDHEN and CDR2 SYDVKM. The CDR3 nucleotides read TGTGCCAGCGCCCTTACAGGGTATTCGGGCTACACCTTC. It translates to CASALTGYSGYTF.

V usage is TRBV29-1 and J usage is TRBJ1-4; unclear D gene. The CDR3 has 12 residues. V shed 4 bases and J shed 7 bases, with 10 bases lying between them. Germline CDR1 and CDR2: SQVTM and ANQGSEA. The CDR3: CSVGKGGEKLFF. Here the CDR3 DNA reads TGCAGCGTTGGGAAGGGAGGTGAAAAACTGTTTTTT.